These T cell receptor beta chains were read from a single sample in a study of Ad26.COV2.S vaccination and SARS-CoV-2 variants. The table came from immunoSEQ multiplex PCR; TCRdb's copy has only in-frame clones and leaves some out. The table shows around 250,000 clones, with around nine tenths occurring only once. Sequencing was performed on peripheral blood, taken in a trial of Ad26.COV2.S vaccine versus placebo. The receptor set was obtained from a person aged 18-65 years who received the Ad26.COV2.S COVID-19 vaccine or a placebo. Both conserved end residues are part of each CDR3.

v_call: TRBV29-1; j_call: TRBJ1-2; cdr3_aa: CSVPGANHRNYYTF
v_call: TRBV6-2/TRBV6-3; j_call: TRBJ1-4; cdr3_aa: CASRPHFGTGKEKLFF
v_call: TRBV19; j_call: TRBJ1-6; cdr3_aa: CASSSPPGTGRGNSPLHF
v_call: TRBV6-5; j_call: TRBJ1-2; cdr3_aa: CASSAGRLGYTF
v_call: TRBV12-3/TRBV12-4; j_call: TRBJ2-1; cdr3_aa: CASSQILASQFF
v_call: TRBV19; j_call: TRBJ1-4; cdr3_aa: CAREKRDNEKLFF
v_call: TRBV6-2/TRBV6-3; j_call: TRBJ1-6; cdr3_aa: CASSRTGQGSPLHF
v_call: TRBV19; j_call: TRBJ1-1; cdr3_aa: CASSIRKGHQHAEAFF
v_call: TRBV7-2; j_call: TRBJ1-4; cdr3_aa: CASSLPRGSANEKLFF
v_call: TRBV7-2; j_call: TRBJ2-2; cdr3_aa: CASSPPAGLTGELFF
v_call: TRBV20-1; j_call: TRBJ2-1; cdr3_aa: CSGQNNEQFF
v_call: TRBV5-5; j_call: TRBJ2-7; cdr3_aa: CASSTSRTNEQYF
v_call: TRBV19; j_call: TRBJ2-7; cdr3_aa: CASDGLAGHEQYF
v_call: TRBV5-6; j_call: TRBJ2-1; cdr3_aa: CASSLGVVNEQFF
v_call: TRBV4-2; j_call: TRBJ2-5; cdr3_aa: CASSQAASQETQYF
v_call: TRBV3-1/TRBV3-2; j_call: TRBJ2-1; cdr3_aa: CASSPTLALSEQFF
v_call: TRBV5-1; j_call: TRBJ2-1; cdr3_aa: CASSRPSGMSSYNEQFF
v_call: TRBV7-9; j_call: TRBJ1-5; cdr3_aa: CASSLDAGGNQPQHF
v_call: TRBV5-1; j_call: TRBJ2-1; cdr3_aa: CASRQAAGNEQFF
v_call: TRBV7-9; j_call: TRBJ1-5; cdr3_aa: CASSWGTASNQPQHF
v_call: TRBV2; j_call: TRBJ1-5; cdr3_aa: CASRRDRTNQPQHF
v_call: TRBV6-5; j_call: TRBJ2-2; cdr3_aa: CASSYSNTGELFF
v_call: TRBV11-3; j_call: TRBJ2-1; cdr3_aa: CASSPGTLNEQFF
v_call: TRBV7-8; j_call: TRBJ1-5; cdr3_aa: CASSLGTLNQPQHF
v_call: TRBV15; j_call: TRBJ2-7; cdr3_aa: CATSIPGTGGYEQYF
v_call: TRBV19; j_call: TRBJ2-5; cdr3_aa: CASSIDRRGQETQYF
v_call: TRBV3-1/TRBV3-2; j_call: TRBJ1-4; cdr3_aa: CASSHKEDRRNEKLFF
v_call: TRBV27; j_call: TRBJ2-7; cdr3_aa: CASSPGLELYEQYF
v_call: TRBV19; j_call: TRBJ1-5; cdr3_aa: CASSILWGRDSNQPQHF
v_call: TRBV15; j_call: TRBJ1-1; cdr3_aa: CATSADRVGTEAFF
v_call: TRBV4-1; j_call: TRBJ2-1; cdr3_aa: CASSQGGLALHEQFF
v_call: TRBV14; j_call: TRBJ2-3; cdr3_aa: CASSQAAGTDYADTQYF